This is a list of T cell receptor beta chains from one sample in a study of blood T cell repertoires in COVID-19. Only in-frame clones appear in the TCRdb table, and some are missing; sequencing was by immunoSEQ multiplex PCR. The profile shows a few hundred thousand clones, around 88% of them singletons. Specimen: PBMCs or T cells enriched from blood (not recorded which). Receptors originate from a woman aged 40 to 55 who had recovered from COVID-19. Both conserved end residues are trimmed from each CDR3. Each record gives: J gene, D gene, V gene, CDR3 protein. D genes are given only for firm matches.

TRBJ1-2	.	TRBV19	ASSWQPLYGYT
TRBJ1-6	TRBD1	TRBV28	ASSFLQGNSPLH
TRBJ2-5	.	TRBV2	ASSEARGIEETQY
TRBJ1-4	TRBD1	TRBV2	ASSRTGTNEKLF
TRBJ1-4	.	TRBV12-2	ASRRTGVYEKLF
TRBJ2-7	TRBD2	TRBV5-1	ASSQGLAGGPGQMRQY
TRBJ2-3	TRBD1	TRBV5-1	ASSLGQQGADTQY
TRBJ2-2	.	TRBV11-3	ASSLVFTGELF
TRBJ2-5	TRBD2	TRBV4-1	ASSQEGAGGPETQY
TRBJ2-5	TRBD1	TRBV7-2	ASSRDRDETQY
TRBJ2-7	.	TRBV11-2	ASSLMVTAGFSEQY
TRBJ2-3	TRBD1	TRBV7-9	ASSFITGESDTQY
TRBJ2-7	.	TRBV6-5	ASTYNHEQY
TRBJ1-5	TRBD1	TRBV19	ASLEQGAQNQPQH
TRBJ2-2	.	TRBV9	ASSVGGEWGLSTGELF
TRBJ2-7	.	TRBV18	ASSPRAETYEQY
TRBJ2-3	.	TRBV3-1/TRBV3-2	ASSQMSRDTQY
TRBJ1-2	.	TRBV28	ASRSTTEGYGYT
TRBJ1-5	.	TRBV7-2	ASSLESGYQPQH
TRBJ2-5	TRBD2	TRBV28	ASSPTGTSSYQETQY
TRBJ2-3	.	TRBV2	ATRGLLGTDTQY
TRBJ1-5	.	TRBV28	ASSFGGYSNQPQH
TRBJ2-1	TRBD2	TRBV7-8	ASSLDNGRALGEQF
TRBJ2-7	.	TRBV2	ASSEQGEYYEQY
TRBJ2-7	.	TRBV7-9	ASSLDTGSRYEQY
TRBJ1-4	.	TRBV4-3	ASSQGSRGELF
TRBJ2-5	.	TRBV29-1	SVDSRGQETQY
TRBJ2-5	TRBD1	TRBV28	ASRRWAGGEETQY
TRBJ2-7	TRBD1	TRBV19	ASSIGTGIAEQY
TRBJ1-6	.	TRBV27	ASSLRGQVSPLH
TRBJ2-5	TRBD2	TRBV5-1	ASSIGTRPNQETQY
TRBJ2-7	.	TRBV12-2	ASRPRGRVGADEQY
TRBJ2-7	.	TRBV4-2	ASSRGTEYEQY
TRBJ2-4	.	TRBV11-3	ASSLEVGGAAAKNIQY
TRBJ1-2	TRBD1	TRBV7-8	ASSSDRGNGYT
TRBJ2-7	.	TRBV6-5	ASSYSFRGRDEQY
TRBJ1-5	.	TRBV5-8	ASSLANQPQH
TRBJ2-7	.	TRBV28	ASSLEPISYEQY
TRBJ2-1	TRBD2	TRBV24-1	ATSDRTSGRPHEQF